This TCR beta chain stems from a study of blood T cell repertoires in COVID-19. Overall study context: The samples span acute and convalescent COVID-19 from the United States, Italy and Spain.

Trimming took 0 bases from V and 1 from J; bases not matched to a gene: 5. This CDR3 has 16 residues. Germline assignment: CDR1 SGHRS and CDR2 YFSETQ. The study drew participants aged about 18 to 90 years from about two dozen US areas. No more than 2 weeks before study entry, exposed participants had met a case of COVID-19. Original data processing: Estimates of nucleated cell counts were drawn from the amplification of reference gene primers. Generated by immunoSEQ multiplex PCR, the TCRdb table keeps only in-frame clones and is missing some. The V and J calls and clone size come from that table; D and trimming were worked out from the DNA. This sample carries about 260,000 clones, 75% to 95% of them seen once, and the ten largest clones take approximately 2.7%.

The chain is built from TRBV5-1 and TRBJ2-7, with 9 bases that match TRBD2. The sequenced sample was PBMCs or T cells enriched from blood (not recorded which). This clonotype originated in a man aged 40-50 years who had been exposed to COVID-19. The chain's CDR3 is CASSLGRSGRSYEQYF. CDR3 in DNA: TGCGCCAGCAGCTTGGGAAGGAGCGGGAGGTCCTACGAGCAGTACTTC.